The present T cell receptor (beta chain) was sequenced within a study of response to subunit inactivated influenza vaccine. TCRdb itself ran the RT-PCR reads through MiXCR, one entry per CDR3 protein. The sample holds approximately 530,000 distinct CDR3 sequences, approximately 7.6% seen once. Findings of the study overall: Each seasonal influenza vaccination recruits few new T cells, the authors suggested.

Details on this clonotype: Its antigen is as yet unknown.

The sample here was PBMCs from blood, taken about 24 months after vaccination. The receptor's source is a man in his fifties or sixties who received an inactivated influenza vaccine.

CDR3 nucleotide sequence: TGTGCCAGCAGTGGCTATTCAGAAGTTAATGAAAAACTGTTTTTT. It specifies CASSGYSEVNEKLFF. The chain has TRBV25-1 and TRBJ1-4; no clear D. V was shortened by 4 bases and J by 4 bases, with 13 bases between the two germline ends. This CDR3 comprises 15 residues. The germline gives CDR1 MGHDK, CDR2 SYGVNS.